This T cell receptor (beta chain) was obtained from a study of cytomegalovirus exposure and HLA in healthy donors. Study context: Genotyping of roughly 400 donors showed that over 65% belonged to the Caucasian-associated ancestry cluster. Overall study findings and caveats: Most likely, a cluster of highly shared sequence variants arose as a sequencing artifact. Per a prior analysis, the majority of TCR beta V segments were productive roughly 90% or roughly 30% of the time. TCR beta chain V- and J-gene trimming was linked, in a later analysis, to a missense variant in DCLRE1C.

V trimming: 7 bases; J trimming: 1 base; junction bases outside the gene matches: 6. In germline, CDR1 is SNHLY, CDR2 FYNNEI. The CDR3 is made up of 14 amino acids. Vbeta (60) and Jbeta (13) primers were used in the PCR. Data came from immunoSEQ multiplex PCR; TCRdb stores just in-frame clones and leaves some out. The profile shows roughly 130,000 clones, over 65% of them singletons. A remark on this clone: Its cognate antigen is unknown.

This rearrangement joins TRBV2 to TRBJ2-7, with TRBD1 identical over 8 bases. The sequenced material came from PBMCs. The TCR sequence derives from a woman aged 40 to 50 in good health and CMV-seropositive. The CDR3 protein is CASNMGQASYEQYF. In DNA, the CDR3 is TGTGCCAGCAACATGGGACAGGCATCCTACGAGCAGTACTTC.